The source of this T cell receptor beta chain is a study of blood T cell repertoires in COVID-19. Study details: The cDNA or gDNA used as material had been derived from T cells, B-cell-depleted T cells, or PBMCs.

Cohort allocation depended upon clinical history that participants reported. The CDR3 is 15 residues long. V gave up 6 bases and J gave up 5 bases, with 19 bases separating them. Per the germline V gene, CDR1 is SGHAT and CDR2 is FQNNGV. This clone was seen only a few times. Original processing notes: Amplification of reference gene primers was used by the study to estimate nucleated cell counts. Assay: immunoSEQ multiplex PCR; the TCRdb copy retains only in-frame clones and omits some. Clone size and the V and J calls come from that table; the DNA yielded D and trimming. The sample carries a few hundred thousand clones, roughly 80% recorded once.

Input material: PBMCs or T cells enriched from blood (not recorded which). V and J are TRBV11-2 and TRBJ1-2; D is undetermined. The clonotype originates from a woman between 35 and 50 years old with acute COVID-19. CDR3 in amino acids: CASRDLGRSRYGYTF. The CDR3 region has the DNA TGTGCCAGCAGGGACCTCGGGAGGTCGCGTTATGGCTACACCTTC.